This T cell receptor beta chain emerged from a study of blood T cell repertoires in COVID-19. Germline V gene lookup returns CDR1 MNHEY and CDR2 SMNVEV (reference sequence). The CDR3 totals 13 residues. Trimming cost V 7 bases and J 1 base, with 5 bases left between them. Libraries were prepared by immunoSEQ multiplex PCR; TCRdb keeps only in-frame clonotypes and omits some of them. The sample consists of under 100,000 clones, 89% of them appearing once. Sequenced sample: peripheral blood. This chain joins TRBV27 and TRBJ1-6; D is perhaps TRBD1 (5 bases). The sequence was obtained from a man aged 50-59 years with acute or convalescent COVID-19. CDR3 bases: TGTGCCAGCAAGGGGTCCTATAATTCACCCCTCCACTTT. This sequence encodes CASKGSYNSPLHF.